This T cell receptor (beta chain) was found in a study of CD8 T cells in ankylosing spondylitis. Study-wide points: Matched ankylosing spondylitis synovial fluid reportedly contained a significantly enriched population of disease-linked clones. Prior literature has documented some motif variants in synovial fluid and blood from reactive arthritis. Typical of ankylosing spondylitis blood, it appeared, was a TCR beta motif of eight highly homologous variants.

It was by quantitative 5'-RACE with molecular barcodes that TCR beta libraries were made. TCRdb recomputed calls from the 5' RACE reads with MiXCR, one row per CDR3 protein. Of 200,000 to 250,000 distinct CDR3 sequences detected, approximately 7.4% appear once; the ten largest clones hold 14%. The CDR3 has 16 amino acids. Trimming removed 5 bases from V and 0 bases from J, with 20 bases in between. The germline V gene encodes CDR1 GTSNPN and CDR2 SVGIG (reference sequence). This clonotype appeared a few times. Its antigen is as yet unknown. The chain recombines TRBV30 with TRBJ2-7, with D possibly being TRBD2 (6 bases). The sequencing sample was made of blood, either unsorted or a sorted T cell fraction (not recorded which). This receptor was obtained from a male donor with ankylosing spondylitis. CDR3 bases: TGTGCCTGGGAAACTAACTGGGGGGATTTCTCCTACGAGCAGTACTTC. This encodes CAWETNWGDFSYEQYF.